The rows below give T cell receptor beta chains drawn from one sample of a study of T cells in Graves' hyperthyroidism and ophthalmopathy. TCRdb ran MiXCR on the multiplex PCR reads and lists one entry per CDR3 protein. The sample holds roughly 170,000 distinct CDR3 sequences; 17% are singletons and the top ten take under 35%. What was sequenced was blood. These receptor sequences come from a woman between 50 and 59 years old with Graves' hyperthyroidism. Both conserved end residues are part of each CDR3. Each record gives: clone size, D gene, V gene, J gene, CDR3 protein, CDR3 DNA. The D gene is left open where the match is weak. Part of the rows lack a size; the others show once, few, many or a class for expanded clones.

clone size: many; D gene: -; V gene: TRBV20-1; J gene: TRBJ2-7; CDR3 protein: CSARPFFEQYF; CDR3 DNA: TGCAGTGCTAGACCTTTTTTTGAGCAGTACTTC
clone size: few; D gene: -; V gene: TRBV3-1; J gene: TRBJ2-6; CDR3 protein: CASSPQRAGANVLTF; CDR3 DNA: TGTGCCAGCAGTCCGCAGCGAGCTGGGGCCAACGTCCTGACTTTC
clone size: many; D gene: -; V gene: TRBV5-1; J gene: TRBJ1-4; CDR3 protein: CASSWPLGTENEKLFF; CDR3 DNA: TGCGCCAGCAGCTGGCCGCTGGGGACGGAGAATGAAAAACTGTTTTTT
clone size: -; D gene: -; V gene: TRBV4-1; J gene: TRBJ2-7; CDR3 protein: CASSQPDSYEQYF; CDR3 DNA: TGCGCCAGCAGCCAACCGGACAGCTACGAGCAGTACTTC
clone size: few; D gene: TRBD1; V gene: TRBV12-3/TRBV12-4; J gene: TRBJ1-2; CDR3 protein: CASSLGQGKYSGYGYTF; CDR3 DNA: TGTGCCAGCAGTCTCGGACAGGGAAAGTATTCGGGGTATGGCTACACCTTC
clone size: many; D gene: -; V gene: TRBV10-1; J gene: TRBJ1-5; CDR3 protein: CASSEPGLNQPQHF; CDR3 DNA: TGCGCCAGCAGTGAGCCGGGCCTCAATCAGCCCCAGCATTTT
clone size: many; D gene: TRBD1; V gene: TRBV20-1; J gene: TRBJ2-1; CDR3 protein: CSARGRDRGGNEQFF; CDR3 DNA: TGCAGTGCTAGAGGCCGGGACAGGGGGGGCAATGAGCAGTTCTTC
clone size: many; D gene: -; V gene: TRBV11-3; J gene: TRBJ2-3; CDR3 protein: CASSLRGADTQYF; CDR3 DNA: TGTGCCAGCAGCTTAAGGGGCGCCGATACGCAGTATTTT
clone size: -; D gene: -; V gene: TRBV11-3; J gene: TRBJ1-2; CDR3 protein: CASSLVVSFRARGRHYGYTF; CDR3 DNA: TGTGCCAGCAGCTTAGTGGTCTCGTTCAGGGCCCGGGGGAGGCACTATGGCTACACCTTC
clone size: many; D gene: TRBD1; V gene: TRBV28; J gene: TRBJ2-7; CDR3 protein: CASSSTGALSEQYF; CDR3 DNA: TGTGCCAGCAGCTCGACAGGGGCTCTGAGCGAGCAGTACTTC
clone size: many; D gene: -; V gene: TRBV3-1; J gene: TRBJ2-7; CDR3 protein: CASSPHSGTIYEQYF; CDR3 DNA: TGTGCCAGCAGCCCACACTCCGGGACCATCTACGAGCAGTACTTC
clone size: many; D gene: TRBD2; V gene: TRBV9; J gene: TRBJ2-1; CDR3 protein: CASSNIAGSSYNEQFF; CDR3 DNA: TGTGCCAGCAGCAACATAGCGGGGAGCTCCTACAATGAGCAGTTCTTC
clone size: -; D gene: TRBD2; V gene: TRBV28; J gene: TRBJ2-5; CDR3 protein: CASSFGAGVETQYF; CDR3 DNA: TGTGCCAGCAGTTTTGGAGCGGGAGTTGAGACCCAGTACTTC
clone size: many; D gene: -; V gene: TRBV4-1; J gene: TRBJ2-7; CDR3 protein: CASSHAGPTTEQYF; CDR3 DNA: TGCGCCAGCAGCCACGCAGGACCGACGACCGAGCAGTACTTC
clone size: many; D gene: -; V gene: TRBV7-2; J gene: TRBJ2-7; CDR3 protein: CASSPNPTRYEQYF; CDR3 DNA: TGTGCCAGCAGCCCAAACCCAACCCGTTACGAGCAGTACTTC
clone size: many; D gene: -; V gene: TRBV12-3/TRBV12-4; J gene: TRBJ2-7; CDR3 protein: CASSLRTALYEQYF; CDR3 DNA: TGTGCCAGCAGTTTGAGGACAGCTCTCTACGAGCAGTACTTC
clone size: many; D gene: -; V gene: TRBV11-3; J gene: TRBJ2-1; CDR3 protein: CASSLQGGDNEQFF; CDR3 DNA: TGTGCCAGCAGCTTACAGGGCGGGGACAATGAGCAGTTCTTC
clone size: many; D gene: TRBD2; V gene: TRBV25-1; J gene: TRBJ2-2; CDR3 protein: CASNLPVVAGGRNTGELFF; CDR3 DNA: TGTGCCAGCAACCTGCCAGTGGTAGCGGGGGGGAGGAACACCGGGGAGCTGTTTTTT
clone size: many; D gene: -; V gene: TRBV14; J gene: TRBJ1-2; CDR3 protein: CASSRGAPYGYTF; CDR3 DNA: TGTGCCAGCAGCCGAGGGGCCCCTTATGGCTACACCTTC
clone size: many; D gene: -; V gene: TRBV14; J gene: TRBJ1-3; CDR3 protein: CASSQAPLGNTIYF; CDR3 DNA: TGTGCCAGCAGCCAAGCACCACTCGGAAACACCATATATTTT
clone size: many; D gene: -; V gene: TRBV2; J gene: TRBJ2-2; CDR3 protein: CASTEGVVGELFF; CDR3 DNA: TGTGCCAGCACGGAGGGGGTGGTCGGGGAGCTGTTTTTT
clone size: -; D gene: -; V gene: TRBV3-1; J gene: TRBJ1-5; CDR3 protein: CASSPGSNSNQPQHF; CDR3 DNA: TGTGCCAGCAGCCCGGGCTCCAATAGCAATCAGCCCCAGCATTTT
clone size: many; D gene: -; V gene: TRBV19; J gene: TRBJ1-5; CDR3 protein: CASSVLLGGTQHF; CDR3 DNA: TGTGCCAGTAGTGTTCTTCTCGGGGGGACCCAGCATTTT
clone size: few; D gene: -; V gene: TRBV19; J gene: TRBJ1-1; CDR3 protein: CASSMVMHREAFF; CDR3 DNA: TGTGCCAGTAGTATGGTCATGCATCGGGAAGCTTTCTTT
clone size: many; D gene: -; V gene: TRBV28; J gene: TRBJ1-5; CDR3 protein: CASLLRYSNQPQHF; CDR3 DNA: TGTGCCAGCCTACTGCGTTACAGCAATCAGCCCCAGCATTTT
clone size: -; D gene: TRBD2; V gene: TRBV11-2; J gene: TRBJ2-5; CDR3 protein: CASSPGLAEKETQYF; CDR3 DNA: TGTGCCAGCAGCCCGGGACTAGCGGAGAAGGAGACCCAGTACTTC